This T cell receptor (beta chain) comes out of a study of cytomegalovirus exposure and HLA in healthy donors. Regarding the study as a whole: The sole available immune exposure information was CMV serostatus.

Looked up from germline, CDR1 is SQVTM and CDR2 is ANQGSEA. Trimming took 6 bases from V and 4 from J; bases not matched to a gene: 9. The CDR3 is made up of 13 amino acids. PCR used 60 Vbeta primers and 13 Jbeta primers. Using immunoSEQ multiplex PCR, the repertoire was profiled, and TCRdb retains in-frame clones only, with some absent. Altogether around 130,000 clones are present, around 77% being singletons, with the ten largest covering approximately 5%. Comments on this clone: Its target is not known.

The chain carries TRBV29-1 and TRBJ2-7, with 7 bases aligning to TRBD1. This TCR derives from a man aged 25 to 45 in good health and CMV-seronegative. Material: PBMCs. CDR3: CSVGQDIGYEQYF. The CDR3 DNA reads TGCAGCGTCGGACAGGACATCGGTTACGAGCAGTACTTC.